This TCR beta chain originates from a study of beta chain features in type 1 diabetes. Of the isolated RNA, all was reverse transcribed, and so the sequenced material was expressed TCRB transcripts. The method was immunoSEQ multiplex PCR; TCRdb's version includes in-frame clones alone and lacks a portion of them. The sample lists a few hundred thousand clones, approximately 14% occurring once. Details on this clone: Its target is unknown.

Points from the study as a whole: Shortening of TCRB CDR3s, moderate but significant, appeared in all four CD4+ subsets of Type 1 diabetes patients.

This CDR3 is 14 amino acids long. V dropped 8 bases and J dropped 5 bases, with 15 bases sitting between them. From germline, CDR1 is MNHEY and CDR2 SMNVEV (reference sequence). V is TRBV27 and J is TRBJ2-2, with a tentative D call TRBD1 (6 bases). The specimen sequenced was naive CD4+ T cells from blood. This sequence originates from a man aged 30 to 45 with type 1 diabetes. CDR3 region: CASAILGGTGELFF. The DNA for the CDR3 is TGTGCCAGCGCTATACTAGGGGGAACCGGGGAGCTGTTTTTT.